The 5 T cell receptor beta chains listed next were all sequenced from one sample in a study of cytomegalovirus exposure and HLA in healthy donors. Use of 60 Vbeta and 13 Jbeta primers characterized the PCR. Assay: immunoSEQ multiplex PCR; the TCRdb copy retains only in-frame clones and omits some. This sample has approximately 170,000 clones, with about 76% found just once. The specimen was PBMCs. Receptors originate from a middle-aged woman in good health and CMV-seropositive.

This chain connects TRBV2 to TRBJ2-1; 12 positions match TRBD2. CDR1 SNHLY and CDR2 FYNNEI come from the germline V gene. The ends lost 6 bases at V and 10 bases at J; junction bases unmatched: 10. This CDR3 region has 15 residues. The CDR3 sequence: CASRTGLAGSGEQFF. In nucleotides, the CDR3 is TGTGCCAGCAGAACCGGACTAGCGGGATCCGGGGAGCAGTTCTTC.

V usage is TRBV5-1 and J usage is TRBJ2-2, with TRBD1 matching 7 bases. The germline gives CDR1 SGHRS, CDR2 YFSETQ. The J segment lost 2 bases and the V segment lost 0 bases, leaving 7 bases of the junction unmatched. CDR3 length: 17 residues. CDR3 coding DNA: TGCGCCAGCAGCTTGGGTACCGGGACAGTTAACACCGGGGAGCTGTTTTTT. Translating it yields CASSLGTGTVNTGELFF.

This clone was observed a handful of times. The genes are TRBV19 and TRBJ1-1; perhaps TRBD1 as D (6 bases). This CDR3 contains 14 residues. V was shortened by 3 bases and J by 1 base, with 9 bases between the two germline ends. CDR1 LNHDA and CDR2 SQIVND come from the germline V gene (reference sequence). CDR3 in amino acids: CASSIVTGNTEAFF. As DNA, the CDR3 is TGTGCCAGTAGTATTGTGACAGGGAACACTGAAGCTTTCTTT.

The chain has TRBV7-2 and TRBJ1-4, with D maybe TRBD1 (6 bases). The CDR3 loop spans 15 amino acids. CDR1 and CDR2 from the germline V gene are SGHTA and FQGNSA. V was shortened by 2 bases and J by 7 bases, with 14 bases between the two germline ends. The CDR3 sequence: CASSLTAQGFEKLFF. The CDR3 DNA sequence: TGTGCCAGCAGCTTAACTGCACAGGGTTTTGAAAAACTGTTTTTT.

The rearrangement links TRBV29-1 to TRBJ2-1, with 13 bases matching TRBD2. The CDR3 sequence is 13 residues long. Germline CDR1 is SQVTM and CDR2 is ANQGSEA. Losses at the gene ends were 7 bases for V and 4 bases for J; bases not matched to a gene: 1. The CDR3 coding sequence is TGCAGCGCGGGACTAGCGGGATACAATGAGCAGTTCTTC. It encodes CSAGLAGYNEQFF.